The rows below give T cell receptor beta chains drawn from one sample of a study of T cells after yellow fever vaccination. A single record per CDR3 protein comes from TCRdb applying MiXCR to the 5' RACE reads. The table has approximately 340,000 distinct CDR3 sequences, 8.7% seen once; the top ten hold 18%. The input for sequencing was PBMCs, taken on the day of the first yellow fever vaccination. Receptor source: a man aged 18-30 years who received the YFV17D yellow fever vaccine. Each CDR3 is given with its conserved first and last residue.

J	V	CDR3
TRBJ1-2	TRBV18	CASSPGTRYGYTF
TRBJ2-3	TRBV18	CASSSQRGGPADTQYF
TRBJ1-1	TRBV5-1	CASSLDTGNTEAFF
TRBJ1-5	TRBV7-9	CASSLGWDREQPQHF
TRBJ1-2	TRBV4-2	CASSHPGAGSYGYTF
TRBJ2-3	TRBV7-9	CASSSRLSPGTDTQYF
TRBJ1-2	TRBV6-5	CASSWTGTEYGYTF
TRBJ1-3	TRBV30	CAWERSRSGNTIYF
TRBJ2-1	TRBV7-2	CASRGSSGSYNEQFF
TRBJ2-3	TRBV27	CASSFPPGRTDTQYF
TRBJ1-2	TRBV7-9	CASSLAQGAYGYTF
TRBJ2-2	TRBV5-6	CASKISGQSLNTGELFF
TRBJ1-5	TRBV7-2	CASSLSSSNQPQHF
TRBJ1-3	TRBV5-1	CASSPSIGNTIYF
TRBJ1-4	TRBV5-1	CASSLGQGIGEKLFF
TRBJ1-2	TRBV29-1	CSVERIGTGDGYTF
TRBJ1-4	TRBV19	CASSIVGVPNEKLFF
TRBJ2-3	TRBV28	CASSFFAMGGADTQYF
TRBJ1-2	TRBV29-1	CSVEDLGPGGGYTF
TRBJ2-5	TRBV5-1	CASSFREWRETQYF
TRBJ2-7	TRBV6-5	CASSYSTKTYEQYF
TRBJ2-5	TRBV2	CASSQEGMEWETQYF
TRBJ2-2	TRBV5-1	CASSHSGGAAGELFF
TRBJ2-1	TRBV6-4	CASSISGGQYNEQFF
TRBJ2-7	TRBV10-3	CAISEQTVGLRLEQYF